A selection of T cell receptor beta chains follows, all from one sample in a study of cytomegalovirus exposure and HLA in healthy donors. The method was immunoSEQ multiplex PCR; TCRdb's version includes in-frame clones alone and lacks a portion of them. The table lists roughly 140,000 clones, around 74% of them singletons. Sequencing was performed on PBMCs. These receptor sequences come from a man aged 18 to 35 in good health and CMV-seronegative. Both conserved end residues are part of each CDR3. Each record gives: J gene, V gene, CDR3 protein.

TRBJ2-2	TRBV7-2	CASSHTRDFRNTGELFF
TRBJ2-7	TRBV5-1	CASSTPDYLNYEQYF
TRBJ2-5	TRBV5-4	CASSPRGATRAQYF
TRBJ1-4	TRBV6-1	CASSAGWNEKLFF
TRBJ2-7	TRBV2	CASTKQVWSSYEQYF
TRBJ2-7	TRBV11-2	CASSSGRGAYEQYF
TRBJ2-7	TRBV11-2	CASSLSLGGGYEQYF
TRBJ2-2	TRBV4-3	CASSQTQGAGELFF
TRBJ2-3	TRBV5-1	CASSLVAGIPSTDTQYF
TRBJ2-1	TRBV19	CASSTHGTGAILEQFF
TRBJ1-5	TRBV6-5	CASSWGTDSNQPQHF
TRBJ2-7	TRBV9	CASSVAGGEWEQYF
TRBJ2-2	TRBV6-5	CASSYSPVATGELFF
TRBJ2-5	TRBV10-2	CASSPRGETQYF
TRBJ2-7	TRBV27	CASGYLSGTQSYEQYF
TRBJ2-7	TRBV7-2	CASSLREAGYEQYF
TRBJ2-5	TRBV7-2	CASSLGLAEETQYF
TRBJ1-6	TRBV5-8	CASSLPGQGLVPLHF
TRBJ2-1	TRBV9	CASSDAGTAYNEQFF
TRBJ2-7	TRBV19	CASSIWGGGSYEQYF
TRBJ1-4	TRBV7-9	CAGSRGSEKLFF
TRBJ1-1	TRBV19	CAARDRAFEAFF
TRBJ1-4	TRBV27	CASRDQTATNEKLFF
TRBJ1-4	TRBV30	CAFQEEGNEKLFF
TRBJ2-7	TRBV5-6	CASSTGLDYEQYF
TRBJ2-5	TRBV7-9	CASSLWTSGKETQYF
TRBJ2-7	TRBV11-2	CASTLGGQGSYEQYF
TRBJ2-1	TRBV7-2	CASSFTGLAGGEQFF
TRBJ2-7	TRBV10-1	CASSEGGEQYF
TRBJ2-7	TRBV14	CASSLGQGGYEQYF
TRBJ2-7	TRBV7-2	CASSLGGTSGYEQYF
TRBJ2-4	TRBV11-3	CASSLVRGNIQYF
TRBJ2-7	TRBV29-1	CSATSPRGQWEQYF
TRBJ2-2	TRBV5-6	CASSLLGTTNTGELFF
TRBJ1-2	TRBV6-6	CASSSGQEGALGGYTF
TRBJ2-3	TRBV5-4	CASSLVGTGRDTQYF
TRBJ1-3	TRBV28	CASSSTGDSGNTIYF
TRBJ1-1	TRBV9	CASSREGQATMNTEAFF
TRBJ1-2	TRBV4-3	CASSQDRVYGYTF
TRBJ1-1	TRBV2	CASILTGSGTEAFF
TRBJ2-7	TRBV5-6	CASSPDRGEQYF
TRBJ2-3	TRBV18	CASSPRLAATDTQYF
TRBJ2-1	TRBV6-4	CATRQGAENEQFF
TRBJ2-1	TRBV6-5	CASSYFGRTGYNEQFF